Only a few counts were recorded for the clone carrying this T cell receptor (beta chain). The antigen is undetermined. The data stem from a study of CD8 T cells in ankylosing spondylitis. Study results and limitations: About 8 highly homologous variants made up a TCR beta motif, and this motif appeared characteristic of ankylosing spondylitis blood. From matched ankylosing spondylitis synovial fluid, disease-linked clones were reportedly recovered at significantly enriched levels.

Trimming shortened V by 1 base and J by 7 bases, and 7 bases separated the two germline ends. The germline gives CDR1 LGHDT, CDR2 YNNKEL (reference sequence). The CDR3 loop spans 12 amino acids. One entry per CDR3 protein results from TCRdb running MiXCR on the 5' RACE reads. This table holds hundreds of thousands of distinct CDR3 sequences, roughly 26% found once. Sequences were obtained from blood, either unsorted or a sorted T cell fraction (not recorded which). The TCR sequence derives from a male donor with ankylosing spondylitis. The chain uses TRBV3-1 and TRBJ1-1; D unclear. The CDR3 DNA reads TGTGCCAGCAGCCAAGGAGGGATTGAAGCTTTCTTT. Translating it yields CASSQGGIEAFF.